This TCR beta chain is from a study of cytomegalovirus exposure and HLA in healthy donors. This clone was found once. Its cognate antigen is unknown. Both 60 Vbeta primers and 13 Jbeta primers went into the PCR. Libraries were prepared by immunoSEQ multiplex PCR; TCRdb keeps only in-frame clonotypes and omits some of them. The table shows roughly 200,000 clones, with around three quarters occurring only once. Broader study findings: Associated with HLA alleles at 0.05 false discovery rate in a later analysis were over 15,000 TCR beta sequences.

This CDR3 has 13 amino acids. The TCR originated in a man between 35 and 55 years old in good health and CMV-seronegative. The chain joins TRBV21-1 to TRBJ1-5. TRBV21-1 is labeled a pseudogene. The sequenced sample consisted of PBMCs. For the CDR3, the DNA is TGTGCCAGCAACCTGACGGGAAATCAGCCCCAGCATTTT. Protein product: CASNLTGNQPQHF.